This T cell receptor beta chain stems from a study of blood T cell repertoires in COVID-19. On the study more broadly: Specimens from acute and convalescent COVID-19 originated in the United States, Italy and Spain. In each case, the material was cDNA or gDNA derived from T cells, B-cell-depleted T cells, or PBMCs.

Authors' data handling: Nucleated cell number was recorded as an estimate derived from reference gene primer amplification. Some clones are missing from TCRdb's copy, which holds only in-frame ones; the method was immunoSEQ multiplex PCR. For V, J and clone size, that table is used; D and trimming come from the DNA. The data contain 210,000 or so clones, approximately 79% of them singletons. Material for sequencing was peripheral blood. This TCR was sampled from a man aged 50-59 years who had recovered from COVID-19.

The CDR3 DNA is TGTGCCAGCAGCTTAGCTACCCAAGAGACCCAGTACTTC. Its translation: CASSLATQETQYF. The chain links TRBV11-3 to TRBJ2-5; D ambiguous. Germline CDR1 is SGHNT and CDR2 is YENEEA. CDR3 length: 13 residues. V was trimmed by 1 base and J by 1 base, leaving 4 bases between them.